A single sample is the source of the 21 T cell receptor beta chains below, sequenced in a study of T cells after yellow fever vaccination. MiXCR was run by TCRdb on the 5' RACE reads, yielding one entry per CDR3 protein. The data hold approximately 300,000 distinct CDR3 sequences, with around 10% observed a single time. The sequencing used CD4+ T cells sorted from PBMCs, collected 45 days after the yellow fever booster vaccination. The receptors were gathered from a man younger than 30 who received the YFV17D yellow fever vaccine.

This chain uses TRBV18 with TRBJ2-2; the D call may be TRBD1 or TRBD2 (5 bases each). This CDR3 is 15 amino acids long. V lost 5 bases to trimming and J lost 7 bases, with 17 bases between them. Germline V CDR1 and CDR2: KGHSH, LQKENI. CDR3 DNA: TGTGCCAGCTCAGAACCCGGGACGGGTCACGGGGAGCTGTTTTTT. This gives the protein CASSEPGTGHGELFF.

This clonotype came up many times. The chain combines TRBV5-1 with TRBJ2-7; the D gene could be TRBD1 or TRBD2 (5 bases each). V was pared by 3 bases and J by 7 bases, with 20 bases between. Germline-derived CDR1 and CDR2 are SGHRS and YFSETQ. The CDR3 runs to 15 residues. The chain's CDR3 is CASSSEGATTGEQYF. For the CDR3, the DNA is TGCGCCAGCAGCTCCGAAGGGGCCACTACGGGGGAGCAGTACTTC.

The chain links TRBV24-1 to TRBJ1-1; no clear D gene. The CDR3 consists of 12 residues. Trimming removed 4 bases at V and 6 bases at J, with 8 bases between. Germline CDR1 and CDR2: KGHDR and SFDVKD. The CDR3 DNA sequence: TGTGCCACCAGTGACAGGCACGCTGAAGCTTTCTTT. It encodes CATSDRHAEAFF.

This clonotype was detected only a few times. As DNA, the CDR3 is TGCGCCAGCAGCCGTAGGACAAGCACCGGGGAGCTGTTTTTT. It yields the protein CASSRRTSTGELFF. The V and J genes are TRBV5-1 and TRBJ2-2; perhaps TRBD1 as D (5 bases). V gave up 4 bases and J gave up 4 bases, with 11 bases separating them. There are 14 residues in the CDR3. The germline V gene has CDR1 SGHRS and CDR2 YFSETQ.

The gene calls are TRBV5-1 and TRBJ2-3; the match to TRBD2 covers 13 bases. The J segment lost 2 bases and the V segment lost 5 bases, leaving 5 bases of the junction unmatched. CDR1 and CDR2 (germline): SGHRS, YFSETQ. The CDR3 is 16 amino acids. The CDR3 DNA reads as TGCGCCAGCAGTTGGGGACTAGCGGGGATCACAGATACGCAGTATTTT. Translated: CASSWGLAGITDTQYF.

The chain couples TRBV3-1 to TRBJ2-1, with D uncertain. This CDR3 has 12 residues. Germline CDR1 LGHDT, CDR2 YNNKEL (reference sequence). Trimming removed 1 base at V and 7 bases at J, with 5 bases between. DNA for the CDR3: TGTGCCAGCAGCCAAGGGAGAAATGAGCAGTTCTTC. Protein: CASSQGRNEQFF.

This clonotype was observed a handful of times. The chain combines TRBV4-2 with TRBJ2-4; D is unresolved. CDR1 and CDR2 from the germline V gene are LGHNA and YNFKEQ. V lost 8 bases to trimming and J lost 0 bases, with 11 bases between them. The length of the CDR3 is 14 residues. CDR3 amino acids: CASSSREAKNIQYF. CDR3 DNA: TGTGCCAGCTCAAGCAGAGAAGCCAAAAACATTCAGTACTTC.

The table lists this clonotype with many counts. This chain links TRBV27 with TRBJ1-2; D ambiguous. The germline gives CDR1 MNHEY, CDR2 SMNVEV (reference sequence). Trimming stripped 6 bases from V and 2 bases from J, with 13 bases between. This CDR3 spans 14 amino acids. The DNA for the CDR3 is TGTGCCAGCAGATCTGCGGGTTCGAACTATGGCTACACCTTC. Translating gives CASRSAGSNYGYTF.

This chain connects TRBV12-5 to TRBJ1-2; D remains ambiguous. The CDR3 contains 11 residues. From germline, CDR1 is LGHNT and CDR2 FRNRAP. With 7 bases removed from V and 2 bases from J, the gap between germline ends came to 5 bases. The CDR3 region is CASAKNYGYTF. The CDR3 DNA reads as TGTGCTAGTGCTAAGAACTATGGCTACACCTTC.

This clonotype has only a few counts. V gene TRBV5-4 combines with J gene TRBJ2-3; 7 positions agree with TRBD2. CDR3 size: 15 residues. The V segment lost 2 bases and the J segment 3 bases; nucleotides outside the gene matches: 6. Germline V lookup: CDR1 SGHNT, CDR2 YYREEE (reference sequence). Written as DNA, the CDR3 is TGTGCCAGCAGCTTCCAGTCGCGGGGGACAGATACGCAGTATTTT. Its translation is CASSFQSRGTDTQYF.

This clonotype has at least ten counts. The V call is TRBV6-5, the J call TRBJ1-2; D may be TRBD1 (5 bases). Between the trimmed V and J ends, which lost 0 bases and 4 bases, there was a span of 9 bases. The length of the CDR3 is 14 residues. Germline CDR1 is MNHEY and CDR2 is SVGAGI. The CDR3 sequence: CASSYSGDPYGYTF. The CDR3 nucleotides are TGTGCCAGCAGTTACTCGGGGGACCCCTATGGCTACACCTTC.

The chain recombines TRBV6-2 or TRBV6-3 with TRBJ2-1; D might be TRBD2 (5 bases). The CDR3 has 13 amino acids. Trimming shortened V by 6 bases and J by 8 bases, and 14 bases separated the two germline ends. Germline assignment: CDR1 MNHEY and CDR2 SVGEGT. The CDR3 loop is CASRPTSFHEQFF. In DNA, the CDR3 is TGTGCCAGCAGGCCTACTAGTTTCCATGAGCAGTTCTTC.

This clonotype has only a few counts. V is TRBV2 and J is TRBJ2-2; D not resolved. V lost 4 bases to trimming and J lost 6 bases, with 3 bases between them. This CDR3 spans 11 amino acids. CDR1 is SNHLY and CDR2 is FYNNEI in the germline V gene. The CDR3 DNA sequence: TGTGCCAGCAGTGGCCCCGGGGAGCTGTTTTTT. It specifies CASSGPGELFF.

This clonotype occurred a few times. This chain joins TRBV10-3 and TRBJ1-1; 9 bases align to TRBD1. This CDR3 contains 15 residues. V was clipped by 2 bases and J by 2 bases; unmatched bases: 3. The germline gives CDR1 ENHRY, CDR2 SYGVKD. DNA for the CDR3: TGTGCCATCAGTGAGAGGGACAGGGTTAACACTGAAGCTTTCTTT. It translates to CAISERDRVNTEAFF.

This clonotype occurred a few times. V and J are TRBV12-5 and TRBJ2-5, with 8 nucleotides matching TRBD2. Germline V CDR1 and CDR2: LGHNT, FRNRAP. V dropped 5 bases and J dropped 3; count of bases not matched to a gene: 11. The CDR3 is 16 residues long. The CDR3 protein is CASGPSVERGKETQYF. The CDR3 region has the DNA TGTGCTAGTGGTCCTTCGGTGGAGCGGGGGAAAGAGACCCAGTACTTC.

This clonotype was picked up many times. The genes are TRBV20-1 and TRBJ2-1, with a weak D call TRBD1 (5 bases). V was pared by 5 bases and J by 8 bases, with 13 bases between. The CDR3 totals 12 residues. The V gene's germline CDR1 is DFQATT and CDR2 SNEGSKA (reference sequence). CDR3 loop: CSAEEQGYEQFF. DNA for the CDR3: TGCAGTGCTGAGGAGCAGGGCTATGAGCAGTTCTTC.

V is TRBV11-2 and J is TRBJ2-7; D is uncertain. Trimming took 2 bases from V and 0 from J, leaving 14 bases between them. The CDR3 runs to 16 residues. The germline CDR1 and CDR2 sequences are SGHAT and FQNNGV. The CDR3 here is CASSLFLPKSSYEQYV. CDR3 DNA: TGTGCCAGCAGCTTATTTTTACCGAAGAGCTCCTACGAGCAGTACGTC.

The DNA for the CDR3 is TGCAGCGGCGGACAGGGCACCGGGGAGCTGTTTTTT. Protein: CSGGQGTGELFF. The rearrangement uses TRBV29-1 and TRBJ2-2, with 8 bases aligning to TRBD1. The CDR3 totals 12 residues. Germline values: CDR1 SQVTM, CDR2 ANQGSEA. The V and J ends lost 7 bases and 4 bases, in that order; junction bases with no gene match: 2.

This clonotype came up many times. The chain carries TRBV5-4 and TRBJ2-3, with TRBD1 identical over 9 bases. Trimming removed 4 bases from V and 6 bases from J; junction bases left unmatched: 6. The CDR3 totals 14 residues. CDR1 and CDR2 from the germline V gene are SGHNT and YYREEE (reference sequence). The CDR3 region has the DNA TGTGCCAGCAGCCCCGACAGGGGGTCGGATACGCAGTATTTT. This gives the protein CASSPDRGSDTQYF.

This clonotype was recorded at least ten times. The rearrangement uses TRBV27 and TRBJ1-2; a possible D gene is TRBD1 (6 bases). Per germline, CDR1 MNHEY and CDR2 SMNVEV (reference sequence). The CDR3 is 14 residues long. Trimming took 5 bases from V and 4 from J, leaving 14 bases between them. This CDR3 reads CASSPQGSGYGYTF. The CDR3 bases are TGTGCCAGCAGTCCACAGGGCTCGGGCTATGGCTACACCTTC.

The chain couples TRBV4-1 to TRBJ2-4, with D perhaps TRBD2 (6 bases). The CDR3 runs 16 residues. Germline CDR1 and CDR2: MGHRA and YSYEKL. Trimming removed 1 base at V and 0 bases at J, with 10 bases between. The CDR3 coding sequence is TGCGCCAGCAGCCAAGGGCACGGGGGAGCCAAAAACATTCAGTACTTC. It translates to CASSQGHGGAKNIQYF.